This T cell receptor (beta chain) was sequenced in a study of blood T cell repertoires in COVID-19. The overall study: The United States, Italy and Spain supplied acute and convalescent COVID-19 samples. T cells, B-cell-depleted T cells, or PBMCs provided the cDNA or gDNA that served as material.

Germline CDR1 is LGHDT and CDR2 is YNNKEL (reference sequence). Trimming cost V 1 base and J 8 bases, with 14 bases left between them. CDR3 length: 14 amino acids. How the authors handled the data: Counts of nucleated cells, estimated from reference gene primer amplification, were obtained. This table comes from immunoSEQ multiplex PCR, and its TCRdb copy is limited to in-frame clones, with some not included. Clone size and the V and J calls come from that table; the DNA yielded D and trimming. Found here are approximately 140,000 clones, over 65% of them singletons; the top ten hold around 16%. The receptor comes from a man aged 45-65 years with acute or convalescent COVID-19. Sequencing was carried out using peripheral blood. The J gene is TRBJ1-2, the V gene TRBV3-1 (or the pseudogene TRBV3-2); D call uncertain. CDR3 coding DNA: TGTGCCAGCAGCCAAGGCCGATCGGGGTCGGGCTACACCTTC. Translation: CASSQGRSGSGYTF.